This TCR beta chain was captured by sequencing in a study of T cells in Graves' hyperthyroidism and ophthalmopathy. Study-wide points: In blood, most of the thyroid clonotypes expanded above 0.001 were also present. The model identified upcoming ophthalmopathy a median about 7.1 months ahead of onset.

Amplification targeted TCR beta CDR3 regions from RNA transcripts. The HTBI set primed first-round TCR CDR3 RT-PCR. TCRdb reanalysed the multiplex PCR reads using MiXCR and keeps one entry per CDR3 protein. The data contain some 530,000 distinct CDR3 sequences, 22% of them singletons. Per the germline V gene, CDR1 is DFQATT and CDR2 is SNEGSKA (reference sequence). The CDR3 spans 14 residues. Of note for this clonotype: Its antigen remains unidentified.

The clonotype originates from an older woman with Graves' ophthalmopathy. The sequenced sample consisted of blood. J is TRBJ2-3 and V is TRBV20-1, with TRBD2 as a possible D gene (6 bases). The CDR3 protein is CSVVGVAGSNTQYF. CDR3 DNA sequence: TGCAGCGTCGTGGGGGTGGCGGGAAGCAATACGCAGTATTTT.